This T cell receptor (beta chain) was captured in a study of T-cell memory formation after mild COVID-19. Study information: The study found TCR clusters largely donor specific.

Constant-segment primers were used for 5'RACE, and the resulting TCR alpha and TCR beta cDNA libraries carried sample barcodes and UMIs. TCRdb fed the 5' RACE reads into MiXCR, producing one record per CDR3 protein. This table has around 440,000 distinct CDR3 sequences, roughly 20% appearing once. General study findings and limits: Whereas later expanders leaned CD4+, clones contracting day 15 to 85 showed a balanced CD4/CD8 makeup. Contracting CD4+ clones lay largely in CM and EM, with CD8+ ones residing in EMRA.

J lost 3 bases, V lost 5 bases, and 5 bases had no gene match. The CDR3 loop spans 15 amino acids. In germline, CDR1 is SEHNR, CDR2 FQNEAQ (reference sequence). Worth noting for this clonotype: Its matching antigen is unknown.

The specimen sequenced was PBMCs or a T cell subset sorted from them (not recorded which). This clonotype was sampled from an adult woman who had mild COVID-19 (a few samples of this study predate the infection). Cell type and time point are not known. J is TRBJ2-1 and V is TRBV7-9, with TRBD1 identical over 9 bases. CDR3 protein: CASSLRDRDYNEQFF. CDR3 bases: TGTGCCAGCAGCCTCCGGGACAGGGACTACAATGAGCAGTTCTTC.